This TCR beta chain was sequenced in a study of beta chain features in type 1 diabetes. Study outcomes and limitations: Whether HLA type affects TCRB rearrangement stayed undetermined in the present work. Shorter templates might be favored by PCR, equally in patients and controls. Moderately but significantly shorter TCRB CDR3s were found in Type 1 diabetes patients in all four CD4+ subsets. Junctions at VDJ sites from type 1 diabetes patients had fewer insertions and more deletions. Patients' naive, central memory and Treg TCRB repertoires seemed closer to one another than those of healthy donors.

This clone was seen a handful of times. Its antigen is undetermined. The whole isolated RNA underwent reverse transcription, so sequencing captured expressed TCRB transcripts. Profiling relied on immunoSEQ multiplex PCR, and the TCRdb table lists in-frame clones only, not all of them. Of 250,000 to 300,000 clones detected, 24% appear once; the ten largest clones hold around 0.012%. There are 13 residues in the CDR3. Deletions cut 2 bases from V and 2 bases from J, with 9 bases between. CDR1 GTSNPN and CDR2 SVGIG come from the germline V gene (reference sequence). This clonotype was obtained from a woman under 40 with type 1 diabetes. The chain has TRBV30 and TRBJ1-1; D is unclear. Sequencing used naive CD4+ T cells from blood. DNA for the CDR3: TGTGCCTGGAGTCCCTGGGCTAACACTGAAGCTTTCTTT. Protein sequence: CAWSPWANTEAFF.